This T cell receptor beta chain was observed in a study of shared clonotypes between healthy human individuals. Study in general: CD8 memory received one plate per donor, CD8 naive two, CD4 memory three and CD4 naive three.

Deep-level settings were used for running the assay. Sequenced by immunoSEQ multiplex PCR; TCRdb stores in-frame clones only, minus some. This sample carries approximately 2.5 million clones, more than 80% of them seen once, and the ten largest clones take more than 0.12%. Only one count was recorded for this clone. Its matching antigen is unknown. The germline CDR1 and CDR2 sequences are SGDLS and YYNGEE. V lost 3 bases, J lost 6 bases, and 6 bases stayed unmatched. The CDR3 contains 15 residues. Study results and limitations: Across a handful of donors, naive CD4 shared about 5%, naive CD8 more than 3%, memory CD4 less than 2.5%, memory CD8 roughly 0.37%. Naive subsets typically showed greater estimated richness than memory subsets.

Source material: naive CD4+ T cells sorted from blood. Noted subset: CD45RA+ positively selected. The V gene is TRBV9, the J gene TRBJ1-4; TRBD1 matches 9 bases. The clonotype was recovered from a young man in good health. In nucleotides, the CDR3 is TGTGCCAGCAGCGACCCGGGACAGGGCGATGAAAAACTGTTTTTT. Protein: CASSDPGQGDEKLFF.